The next 8 T cell receptor beta chains were all read from a single sample in a study of chemoradiotherapy in HPV16-positive cancers. Repertoires were generated with immunoSEQ multiplex PCR, while TCRdb's copy carries only in-frame clones and drops some. The table records approximately 52,000 clones, roughly nine tenths of them present only once. The sequenced sample was blood, obtained from a patient who underwent chemoradiotherapy. The origin of the receptors is a human donor with HPV-associated anogenital cancer.

The V gene is TRBV4-3, the J gene TRBJ2-4; TRBD2 matches 13 bases. The CDR3 contains 18 residues. Trimming cost V 4 bases and J 2 bases; bases outside gene matches: 8. Germline values: CDR1 LGHNA, CDR2 YSLEER. The CDR3 spells CASSLGLAGEATKNIQYF. The CDR3 DNA sequence: TGCGCCAGCAGCCTCGGACTAGCGGGAGAGGCTACCAAAAACATTCAGTACTTC.

V usage is TRBV18 and J usage is TRBJ2-7; 7 bases fit TRBD1. Germline V gene data show CDR1 as KGHSH and CDR2 as LQKENI. V gave up 6 bases and J gave up 5 bases; unmatched junction bases: 4. There are 12 residues in the CDR3. This CDR3 reads CASSQGTDEQYF. CDR3 sequence (DNA): TGTGCCAGCTCTCAAGGGACAGACGAGCAGTACTTC.

V usage is TRBV2 and J usage is TRBJ2-1; 10 nucleotides line up with TRBD2. V lost 2 bases and J lost 9; bases outside the gene matches: 7. This CDR3 contains 15 residues. From germline, CDR1 is SNHLY and CDR2 FYNNEI. The CDR3 is CASSELASGRLEQFF. CDR3 nucleotide sequence: TGTGCCAGCAGTGAACTGGCTAGCGGGAGACTTGAGCAGTTCTTC.

CDR3 residues: CARQKMFSYEQYF. In DNA form, the CDR3 reads TGTGCCAGGCAAAAGATGTTCTCCTACGAGCAGTACTTC. V usage is TRBV6-7 and J usage is TRBJ2-7; no clear D gene. TRBV6-7 is identified as an open reading frame with a role that is uncertain. Trimming removed 9 bases at V and 0 bases at J, with 12 bases between. The CDR3 has 13 residues.

J is TRBJ2-7 and V is TRBV14; D might be TRBD2 (6 bases). This CDR3 comprises 16 residues. V lost 4 bases and J 2 bases, leaving 18 bases between the germline ends. Germline V CDR1 and CDR2: SGHDN, FVKESK. CDR3 amino acids: CASSRIRTGVTYEQYF. Here the CDR3 DNA reads TGTGCCAGCAGCCGAATCCGGACGGGAGTGACCTACGAGCAGTACTTC.

This chain uses TRBV7-9 with TRBJ2-7; D unclear. V lost 2 bases and J lost 6, with 11 bases in between. This CDR3 has 13 amino acids. In germline, CDR1 is SEHNR, CDR2 FQNEAQ (reference sequence). The CDR3 loop is CASSLKGSREQYF. In nucleotides, the CDR3 is TGTGCCAGCAGCTTAAAGGGTAGCCGCGAGCAGTACTTC.

The chain recombines TRBV28 with TRBJ2-7; the match to TRBD1 covers 10 bases. Trimming cost V 3 bases and J 3 bases; bases outside gene matches: 17. Per the germline V gene, CDR1 is MDHEN and CDR2 is SYDVKM. This CDR3 has 19 residues. In DNA form, the CDR3 reads TGTGCCAGCAGTTTCGCGAGGACAGGGGGTAAAGCGGGTGGCTACGAGCAGTACTTC. It yields the protein CASSFARTGGKAGGYEQYF.

The V gene is TRBV11-2, the J gene TRBJ1-6; unclear D gene. With 1 base removed from V and 7 bases from J, the gap between germline ends came to 5 bases. The length of the CDR3 is 13 residues. The germline CDR1 and CDR2 sequences are SGHAT and FQNNGV. CDR3 sequence (DNA): TGTGCCAGCAGCTTAGTTGAGAATTCACCCCTCCACTTT. Residues: CASSLVENSPLHF.